This T cell receptor (beta chain) came from a study of a mutant IDH1 vaccine in newly diagnosed glioma. Across the whole study: Former treatment meant radiotherapy, temozolomide, or both; the majority had gotten both. V12 took place at week 35, and V13 at week 47.

Time point in this sample: week 35, safety follow-up. All doses held 300 ug of mutant IDH1 20-mer peptide, with topical imiquimod. Profiled with immunoSEQ multiplex PCR; TCRdb holds only in-frame clones, not every one. Of about 56,000 clones detected, approximately 87% appear once; the ten largest clones hold over 1.5%. General study results and limits: Altogether, around 93% of patients exhibited vaccine-induced immune responses.

Germline values: CDR1 SNHLY, CDR2 FYNNEI. This CDR3 contains 14 residues. As regards this clone: Its antigen is currently unknown. At one end, the junction sequence differs from germline, possibly due to a read error.

This rearrangement joins TRBV2 to TRBJ1-5; unclear D gene. Specimen: PBMCs, collected from a glioma patient whose treatment included an IDH1 peptide vaccine. This receptor was taken from a man aged 40-55 years with glioma. CDR3 loop: CASSVRPSDQRQHF. DNA for the CDR3: TGTGCCAGCAGTGTCAGGCCCTCCGATCAGCGCCAGCATTTT. The complete variable domain, with remaining parts taken from reference TRBV2 and TRBJ1-5, reads EPEVTQTPSHQVTQMGQEVILRCVPISNHLYFYWYRQILGQKVEFLVSFYNNEISEKSEIFDDQFSVERPDGSNFTLKIRSTKLEDSAMYFCASSVRPSDQRQHFGDGTRLSIL.